The next 32 T cell receptor beta chains were all read from a single sample in a study of blood T cell repertoires in COVID-19. Some clones are missing from TCRdb's copy, which holds only in-frame ones; the method was immunoSEQ multiplex PCR. Here the sample spans approximately 280,000 clones, about 91% being singletons. Material for sequencing was peripheral blood. These receptors were obtained from a woman aged 60-70 years with acute or convalescent COVID-19.

This clone appeared once. For the CDR3, the DNA is TGTGCCAGCAGAAGATACAGGGGAGAGAACACTGAAGCTTTCTTT. As protein: CASRRYRGENTEAFF. The chain couples TRBV28 to TRBJ1-1; 7 positions agree with TRBD1. This CDR3 region has 15 residues. J lost 1 base, V lost 6 bases, and 8 bases had no gene match. Per the germline V gene, CDR1 is MDHEN and CDR2 is SYDVKM. Variable domain in full (rest from reference TRBV28 and TRBJ1-1): DVKVTQSSRYLVKRTGEKVFLECVQDMDHENMFWYRQDPGLGLRLIYFSYDVKMKEKGDIPEGYSVSREKKERFSLILESASTNQTSMYLCASRRYRGENTEAFFGQGTRLTVV.

The V and J genes are TRBV5-4 and TRBJ2-5; no firm D call. This CDR3 contains 12 residues. Between the trimmed V and J ends, which lost 1 base and 6 bases, there was a span of 7 bases. CDR1 is SGHNT and CDR2 is YYREEE in the germline V gene (reference sequence). In DNA form, the CDR3 reads TGTGCCAGCAGCTTGTATGAGCAGACCCAGTACTTC. Residues: CASSLYEQTQYF.

Worth noting for this clone: Other DNA sequences in this sample translate to the same CDR3. The CDR3 spells CASSMARTGGNEQFF. CDR3 nucleotides: TGTGCCAGTAGTATGGCTCGGACAGGGGGGAATGAGCAGTTCTTC. The chain carries TRBV19 and TRBJ2-1; 10 bases match TRBD1. Germline V gene lookup returns CDR1 LNHDA and CDR2 SQIVND (reference sequence). The V segment lost 3 bases and the J segment 7 bases; nucleotides outside the gene matches: 6. This CDR3 contains 15 residues.

This clone was counted a single time. The rearrangement links TRBV5-1 to TRBJ2-1; 10 bases match TRBD2. V gave up 0 bases and J gave up 5 bases; unmatched junction bases: 8. This CDR3 has 17 amino acids. Germline loops: CDR1 SGHRS, CDR2 YFSETQ. CDR3 region: CASSLEVAGGLNNEQFF. CDR3 DNA sequence: TGCGCCAGCAGCTTGGAGGTAGCGGGGGGACTAAACAATGAGCAGTTCTTC. Full variable domain (remainder filled in from reference TRBV5-1 and TRBJ2-1): KAGVTQTPRYLIKTRGQQVTLSCSPISGHRSVSWYQQTPGQGLQFLFEYFSETQRNKGNFPGRFSGRQFSNSRSEMNVSTLELGDSALYLCASSLEVAGGLNNEQFFGPGTRLTVL.

This rearrangement joins TRBV27 to TRBJ2-1; D perhaps matches TRBD2 (7 bases). Germline values: CDR1 MNHEY, CDR2 SMNVEV (reference sequence). The germline V and J ends were trimmed by 0 bases and 0 bases, with 12 bases remaining between them. The CDR3 totals 17 residues. DNA of the CDR3: TGTGCCAGCAGTTTATCAGGCGGGGGCGCCTCCTACAATGAGCAGTTCTTC. This sequence encodes CASSLSGGGASYNEQFF.

This clone came up once. The chain combines TRBV18 with TRBJ2-7; perhaps TRBD2 as D (6 bases). Trimming took 6 bases from V and 3 from J, leaving 15 bases between them. Germline assignment: CDR1 KGHSH and CDR2 LQKENI. This CDR3 comprises 14 residues. CDR3 coding DNA: TGTGCCAGCTCCCGACCGGGGGAAAACTACGAGCAGTACTTC. Translation gives CASSRPGENYEQYF.

The J gene is TRBJ2-1, the V gene TRBV12-5; D is perhaps TRBD1 (5 bases). The germline gives CDR1 LGHNT, CDR2 FRNRAP. The CDR3 has 11 amino acids. The germline V and J ends were trimmed by 6 bases and 10 bases, with 10 bases remaining between them. In DNA form, the CDR3 reads TGTGCTAGTGGGGCAGGGATGGAGCAGTTCTTC. It specifies CASGAGMEQFF.

The chain carries TRBV9 and TRBJ1-6; 8 positions match TRBD1. The CDR3 runs 14 residues. Per the germline V gene, CDR1 is SGDLS and CDR2 is YYNGEE. Unmatched junction bases numbered 7, after V lost 7 bases and J lost 7 bases. Here the CDR3 reads CASGRTGPNSPLHF. CDR3 DNA: TGTGCCAGCGGAAGGACAGGGCCCAATTCACCCCTCCACTTT.

J is TRBJ2-7 and V is TRBV4-3, with D perhaps TRBD2 (6 bases). Germline V gene lookup returns CDR1 LGHNA and CDR2 YSLEER. The CDR3 sequence is 15 residues long. Deletions cut 0 bases from V and 3 bases from J, with 12 bases between. The chain's CDR3 is CASSQDLMGGYEQYF. The CDR3 nucleotides are TGCGCCAGCAGCCAAGATTTAATGGGGGGCTACGAGCAGTACTTC.

This clone appeared a single time. The V call is TRBV6-5, the J call TRBJ2-7; the match to TRBD2 covers 7 bases. V trimming: 2 bases; J trimming: 3 bases; junction bases outside the gene matches: 4. CDR1 and CDR2 from the germline V gene are MNHEY and SVGAGI. The CDR3 has 14 residues. For the CDR3, the DNA is TGTGCCAGCAGTTACCCCGGGAGGTTCTACGAGCAGTACTTC. Residues: CASSYPGRFYEQYF.

V is TRBV28 and J is TRBJ1-6, with a possible D match to TRBD1 (6 bases). V was trimmed by 5 bases and J by 5 bases, leaving 16 bases between them. The V gene's germline CDR1 is MDHEN and CDR2 SYDVKM. This CDR3 region has 16 residues. This chain's CDR3 is CASSPIGGAHNSPLHF. In DNA form, the CDR3 reads TGTGCCAGCAGTCCCATTGGGGGGGCCCATAATTCACCCCTCCACTTT.

This clone was seen a handful of times. This chain joins TRBV6-5 and TRBJ1-6, with 7 bases aligning to TRBD1. The ends lost 2 bases at V and 10 bases at J; junction bases unmatched: 2. The germline V gene encodes CDR1 MNHEY and CDR2 SVGAGI. This CDR3 has 13 amino acids. The CDR3 DNA is TGTGCCAGCAGTTACCAGGGGGAATCACCCCTCCACTTT. Translated, it gives CASSYQGESPLHF.

This clone came up a few times. The chain carries TRBV28 and TRBJ1-1, with D maybe TRBD1 (5 bases). This CDR3 spans 15 amino acids. V was trimmed by 4 bases and J by 1 base, leaving 13 bases between them. Germline-derived CDR1 and CDR2 are MDHEN and SYDVKM. In nucleotides, the CDR3 is TGTGCCAGCAGTTCCGCAGGGATCTCGAACACTGAAGCTTTCTTT. Translation: CASSSAGISNTEAFF.

In regard to this clone: The junction does not match germline at one end; this may be a read error. The chain carries TRBV15 and TRBJ2-2, with D possibly TRBD1 on 5 matching bases. The CDR3 runs to 12 residues. CDR1 is LNHNV, CDR2 YYDKDF, per germline (reference sequence). In DNA form, the CDR3 reads TGTGCCACCAGCAGAGATGACAGCCCTAGGGGTTTT. Translation: CATSRDDSPRGF.

This clone was counted a single time. The genes are TRBV12-5 and TRBJ2-1, with D maybe TRBD2 (5 bases). Germline CDR1 is LGHNT and CDR2 is FRNRAP. The germline V and J ends were trimmed by 3 bases and 0 bases, with 6 bases remaining between them. This CDR3 has 14 residues. DNA for the CDR3: TGTGCTAGTGGTTTAGGGAGCTCCTACAATGAGCAGTTCTTC. Encoded protein: CASGLGSSYNEQFF.

The DNA of the CDR3 is TGTGCCAGCAGTAACGGACAGGTTCAAGAGACCCAGTACTTC. Its protein is CASSNGQVQETQYF. This chain links TRBV6-2 or TRBV6-3 with TRBJ2-5, with 7 bases that match TRBD1. The CDR3 extends over 14 amino acids. V dropped 5 bases and J dropped 2; count of bases not matched to a gene: 5. Germline loops: CDR1 MNHEY, CDR2 SVGEGT.

This clone showed up just once. The chain couples TRBV3-1 (or the pseudogene TRBV3-2) to TRBJ1-6, with TRBD1 matching over 9 bases. The CDR3 is 15 amino acids. Germline V gives CDR1 LGHDT, CDR2 YNNKEL (reference sequence). Trimming took 4 bases from V and 10 from J; bases not matched to a gene: 8. The CDR3 nucleotides read TGTGCCAGCAGCCGAACGGGACAGGGTTTATCACCCCTCCACTTT. It is translated as CASSRTGQGLSPLHF.

The chain carries TRBV5-8 and TRBJ1-1, with D tentatively TRBD1 (6 bases). V lost 1 base, J lost 5 bases, and 12 bases lay in between. The CDR3 covers 14 residues. Germline V gene lookup returns CDR1 SGHTS and CDR2 YDEGEE. CDR3: CASSLWDKGTEAFF. CDR3 in DNA: TGTGCCAGCAGCTTGTGGGACAAAGGAACTGAAGCTTTCTTT.

J is TRBJ1-2 and V is TRBV12-3 or TRBV12-4, with D possibly being TRBD1 (6 bases). The CDR3 has 13 residues. Trimming took 6 bases from V and 8 from J, leaving 16 bases between them. The CDR3 DNA sequence: TGTGCCAGCAGCAACAACAGGGTTCGCGGCTACACCTTC. This sequence encodes CASSNNRVRGYTF.

The chain links TRBV10-3 to TRBJ1-2, with TRBD1 as a possible D gene (5 bases). Germline V gene lookup returns CDR1 ENHRY and CDR2 SYGVKD. Deletions cut 2 bases from V and 8 bases from J, with 24 bases between. This CDR3 comprises 17 residues. For the CDR3, the DNA is TGTGCCATCAGTGAGATGGGGGGGACTCGAGGCCAGCACGGCTACACCTTC. It encodes CAISEMGGTRGQHGYTF.

This sequence joins TRBV4-3 and TRBJ1-6; D perhaps matches TRBD1 (5 bases). Germline V CDR1 and CDR2: LGHNA, YSLEER. Trimming removed 0 bases at V and 9 bases at J, with 12 bases between. CDR3 length: 15 residues. The DNA for the CDR3 is TGCGCCAGCAGCCAAGAAGGGGCTAGAGGTTCACCCCTCCACTTT. Translation: CASSQEGARGSPLHF.

In its sample, this clone was seen once. The chain carries TRBV18 and TRBJ1-4; tentative D call: TRBD1 (5 bases). Trimming took 3 bases from V and 6 from J, leaving 14 bases between them. The CDR3 length is 15 residues. Germline CDR1 reads KGHSH; CDR2 reads LQKENI. CDR3 residues: CASSPRGGADEKLFF. The CDR3 DNA reads TGTGCCAGCTCACCGAGAGGAGGGGCCGATGAAAAACTGTTTTTT.

The chain carries TRBV3-1 (or the pseudogene TRBV3-2) and TRBJ1-1, with D possibly TRBD1 on 5 matching bases. This CDR3 has 16 amino acids. Trimming removed 0 bases at V and 0 bases at J, with 11 bases between. Germline CDR1 and CDR2: LGHDT and YNNKEL (reference sequence). For the CDR3, the DNA is TGTGCCAGCAGCCAAGATGGTGCGGGGGTGAACACTGAAGCTTTCTTT. Encoded protein: CASSQDGAGVNTEAFF.

The chain employs TRBV14 and TRBJ2-7, with D maybe TRBD1 (7 bases). Trimming shortened V by 4 bases and J by 4 bases, and 26 bases separated the two germline ends. The CDR3 is 18 amino acids. Germline assignment: CDR1 SGHDN and CDR2 FVKESK. The CDR3 DNA reads as TGTGCCAGCAGCCTATACGGAGGGGGCGCACGGACGGGGTACGAGCAGTACTTC. Translation: CASSLYGGGARTGYEQYF.

This chain connects TRBV18 to TRBJ2-7; 7 positions match TRBD2. Germline loops: CDR1 KGHSH, CDR2 LQKENI. CDR3 length: 11 amino acids. Trimming cost V 8 bases and J 6 bases; bases outside gene matches: 4. CDR3: CASAAGVEQYF. For the CDR3, the DNA is TGTGCCAGCGCCGCGGGGGTCGAGCAGTACTTC.

V is TRBV30 and J is TRBJ2-7, with D perhaps TRBD1 (6 bases). V was clipped by 5 bases and J by 0 bases, with 11 bases between them. Germline loops: CDR1 GTSNPN, CDR2 SVGIG (reference sequence). The CDR3 covers 13 residues. The DNA of the CDR3 is TGTGCCTGGGGAGGACAGAGCTCCTACGAGCAGTACTTC. It encodes CAWGGQSSYEQYF.

The CDR3 coding sequence is TGTGCCAGCAGTTACTCGAGGGGGCGGACTGGGGAGACCCAGTACTTC. Translation gives CASSYSRGRTGETQYF. The rearrangement uses TRBV6-5 and TRBJ2-5; 7 bases fit TRBD1. V shed 0 bases, J shed 5 bases, and the junction held 9 bases outside the gene matches. The germline V gene has CDR1 MNHEY and CDR2 SVGAGI. The CDR3 sequence is 16 residues long.

This chain uses TRBV7-2 with TRBJ2-7; D unresolved. V lost 0 bases, J lost 7 bases, and 4 bases lay in between. CDR1 is SGHTA and CDR2 is FQGNSA in the germline V gene. The CDR3 length is 11 residues. CDR3 coding DNA: TGTGCCAGCAGCTTAGCTATGGAGCAGTACTTC. It encodes CASSLAMEQYF.

The chain uses TRBV7-2 and TRBJ2-1; TRBD1 aligns across 9 bases. Per the germline V gene, CDR1 is SGHTA and CDR2 is FQGNSA. The V and J ends lost 3 bases and 7 bases, in that order; junction bases with no gene match: 7. The CDR3 has 15 residues. The CDR3, as DNA: TGTGCCAGCAGCTTTTGGGGGACAGGGTCAAATGAGCAGTTCTTC. The encoded protein is CASSFWGTGSNEQFF.

The rearrangement joins TRBV30 to TRBJ1-1; possible D gene TRBD1, 5 bases. Trimming shortened V by 3 bases and J by 1 base, and 24 bases separated the two germline ends. Germline V gene data show CDR1 as GTSNPN and CDR2 as SVGIG (reference sequence). The CDR3 has 18 amino acids. CDR3 protein: CAWSDLGGILTRNTEAFF. The CDR3 nucleotides are TGTGCCTGGAGCGATTTGGGGGGGATTTTGACCAGGAACACTGAAGCTTTCTTT.

V and J are TRBV4-3 and TRBJ2-1, with D possibly TRBD1 on 5 matching bases. V was trimmed by 3 bases and J by 1 base, leaving 7 bases between them. The germline CDR1 and CDR2 sequences are LGHNA and YSLEER. The CDR3 is made up of 14 amino acids. The CDR3: CASSHQGSYNEQFF. CDR3 in DNA: TGCGCCAGCAGCCACCAGGGTTCCTACAATGAGCAGTTCTTC.

V gene TRBV3-1 (or the pseudogene TRBV3-2) combines with J gene TRBJ1-1; weak D call: TRBD1 (5 bases). In germline, CDR1 is LGHDT, CDR2 YNNKEL (reference sequence). The CDR3 contains 14 residues. V was cut by 5 bases and J by 3 bases, with 13 bases left in between. The CDR3 here is CASSTDGGYTEAFF. As DNA, the CDR3 is TGTGCCAGCAGCACTGATGGGGGGTACACTGAAGCTTTCTTT.